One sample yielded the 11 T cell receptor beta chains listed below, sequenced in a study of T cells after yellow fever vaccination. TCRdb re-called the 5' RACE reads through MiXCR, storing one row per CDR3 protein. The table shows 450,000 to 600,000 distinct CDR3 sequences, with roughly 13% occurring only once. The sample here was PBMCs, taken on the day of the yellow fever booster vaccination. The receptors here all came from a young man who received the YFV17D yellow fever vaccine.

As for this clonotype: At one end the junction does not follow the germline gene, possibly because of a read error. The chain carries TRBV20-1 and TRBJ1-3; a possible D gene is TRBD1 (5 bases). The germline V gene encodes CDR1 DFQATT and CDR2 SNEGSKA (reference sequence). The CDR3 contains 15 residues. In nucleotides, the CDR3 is TGCAGTGCTAGTGCAGGACAAAACTCTGAAAACACCATATATTTT. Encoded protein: CSASAGQNSENTIYF.

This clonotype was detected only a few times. In nucleotides, the CDR3 is TGCAGTGCTCCAGAGGACGGGAGGCGAAGGAACGAGCAGTACTTC. This sequence encodes CSAPEDGRRRNEQYF. The J gene is TRBJ2-7, the V gene TRBV20-1; 7 bases map to TRBD2. This CDR3 has 15 residues. Germline V gene sequence: CDR1 DFQATT, CDR2 SNEGSKA (reference sequence). With 5 bases clipped from V and 5 bases from J, the junction kept 15 bases outside the gene matches.

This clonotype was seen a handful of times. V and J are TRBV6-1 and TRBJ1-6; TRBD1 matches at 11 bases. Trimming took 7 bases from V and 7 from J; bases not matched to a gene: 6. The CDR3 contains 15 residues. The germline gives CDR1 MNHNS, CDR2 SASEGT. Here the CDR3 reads CASKERDRGNSPLHF. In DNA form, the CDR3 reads TGTGCCAGCAAGGAGAGGGACAGGGGGAATTCACCCCTCCACTTT.

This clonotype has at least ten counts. The CDR3 spells CASGLDRRQPQHF. In nucleotides, the CDR3 is TGTGCCAGCGGCCTGGACCGCAGGCAGCCCCAGCATTTT. The chain links TRBV7-2 to TRBJ1-5; D is undetermined. Trimming cost V 8 bases and J 7 bases, with 15 bases left between them. The CDR3 length is 13 residues. In germline, CDR1 is SGHTA, CDR2 FQGNSA. The full variable domain, completed using reference TRBV7-2 and TRBJ1-5, is GAGVSQSPSNKVTEKGKDVELRCDPISGHTALYWYRQSLGQGLEFLIYFQGNSAPDKSGLPSDRFSAERTGGSVSTLTIQRTQQEDSAVYLCASGLDRRQPQHFGDGTRLSIL.

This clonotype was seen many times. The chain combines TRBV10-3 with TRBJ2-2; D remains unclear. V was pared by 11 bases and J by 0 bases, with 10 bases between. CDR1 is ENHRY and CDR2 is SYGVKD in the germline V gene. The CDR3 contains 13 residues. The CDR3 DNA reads TGTGCCGCAGGACGGACGAACACCGGGGAGCTGTTTTTT. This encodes CAAGRTNTGELFF.

Here the CDR3 reads CASTMTEGPYNEQFF. The CDR3 DNA follows: TGTGCCAGCACCATGACAGAGGGCCCCTACAATGAGCAGTTCTTC. The chain has TRBV27 and TRBJ2-1, with D perhaps given as TRBD1 or TRBD2 (5 bases each). Germline CDR1 and CDR2: MNHEY and SMNVEV (reference sequence). The CDR3 loop spans 15 amino acids. V gave up 7 bases and J gave up 2 bases, with 15 bases separating them.

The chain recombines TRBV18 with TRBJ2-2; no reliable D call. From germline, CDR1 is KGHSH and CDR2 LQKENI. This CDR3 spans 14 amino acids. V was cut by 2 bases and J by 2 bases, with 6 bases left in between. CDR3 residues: CASSPNRNTGELFF. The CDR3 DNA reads TGTGCCAGCTCACCAAACAGAAACACCGGGGAGCTGTTTTTT.

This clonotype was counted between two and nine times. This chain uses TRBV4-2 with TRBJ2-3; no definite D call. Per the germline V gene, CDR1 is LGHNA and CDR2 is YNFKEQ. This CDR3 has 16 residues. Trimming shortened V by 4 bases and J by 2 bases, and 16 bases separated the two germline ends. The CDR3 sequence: CASSPHIDTNTDTQYF. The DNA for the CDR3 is TGTGCCAGCAGCCCTCATATAGACACTAACACAGATACGCAGTATTTT.

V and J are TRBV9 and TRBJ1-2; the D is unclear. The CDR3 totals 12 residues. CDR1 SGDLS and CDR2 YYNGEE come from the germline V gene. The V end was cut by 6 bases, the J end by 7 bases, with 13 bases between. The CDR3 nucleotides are TGTGCCAGCAATGAGGGCGGAGGTGGCTACACCTTC. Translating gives CASNEGGGGYTF.

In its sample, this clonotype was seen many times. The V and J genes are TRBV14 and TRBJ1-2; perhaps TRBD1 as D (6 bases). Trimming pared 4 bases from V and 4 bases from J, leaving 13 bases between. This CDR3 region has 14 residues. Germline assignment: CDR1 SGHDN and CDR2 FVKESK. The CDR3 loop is CASSRGRGGYGYTF. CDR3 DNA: TGTGCCAGCAGCCGGGGGCGGGGAGGCTATGGCTACACCTTC. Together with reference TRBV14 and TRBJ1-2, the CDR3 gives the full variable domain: EAGVTQFPSHSVIEKGQTVTLRCDPISGHDNLYWYRRVMGKEIKFLLHFVKESKQDESGMPNNRFLAERTGGTYSTLKVQPAELEDSGVYFCASSRGRGGYGYTFGSGTRLTVV.

The CDR3 spells CASSQPGQGGNEQYF. The CDR3, as DNA: TGTGCCAGCAGTCAGCCGGGACAGGGCGGAAACGAGCAGTACTTC. The V and J genes are TRBV6-2 or TRBV6-3 and TRBJ2-7, with TRBD1 matching over 9 bases. With 5 bases clipped from V and 5 bases from J, the junction kept 10 bases outside the gene matches. The CDR3 extends over 15 amino acids. The V gene's germline CDR1 is MNHEY and CDR2 SVGEGT.